A selection of T cell receptor beta chains follows, all from one sample in a study of blood T cell repertoires in COVID-19. Method: immunoSEQ multiplex PCR; TCRdb's copy keeps in-frame clones and lacks some. The data show about 150,000 clones, with 75% to 85% seen just once and 9% to 14% held by the top ten. The sequencing input was peripheral blood. The receptors originated from an older woman with COVID-19, enrolled during active disease. CDR3s include the opening cysteine and the closing phenylalanine or tryptophan. The order of the fields is CDR3 length, J gene, clone size, D gene, V gene, CDR3 DNA, CDR3 protein. The D gene is left open where the match is weak. Where a row states a size, it is once, few, many or the class of an expanded clone; other rows omit it.

cdr3_length: 15
j_call: TRBJ2-3
clone_size: NA
d_call: TRBD1
v_call: TRBV18
cdr3_nt: TGTGCCAGCTCACCAGGGACAGGATCAACAGATACGCAGTATTTT
cdr3_aa: CASSPGTGSTDTQYF

cdr3_length: 14
j_call: TRBJ1-1
clone_size: NA
d_call: TRBD1
v_call: TRBV6-5
cdr3_nt: TGTGCCACCCGACAGGGGGCGCGAAGAACTGAAGCTTTCTTT
cdr3_aa: CATRQGARRTEAFF

cdr3_length: 19
j_call: TRBJ2-6
clone_size: NA
d_call: NA
v_call: TRBV7-8
cdr3_nt: TGTGCCAGCAGCTTAGTATCGGGCGGGCTTAACTCTGGGGCCAACGTCCTGACTTTC
cdr3_aa: CASSLVSGGLNSGANVLTF

cdr3_length: 16
j_call: TRBJ2-7
clone_size: few
d_call: TRBD2
v_call: TRBV11-2
cdr3_nt: TGTGCCAGCACCTGGCCCTTAGCGGGAGGGCCCCACGAGCAGTACTTC
cdr3_aa: CASTWPLAGGPHEQYF

cdr3_length: 15
j_call: TRBJ1-3
clone_size: NA
d_call: NA
v_call: TRBV11-2
cdr3_nt: TGTGCCAGCAGCCCGAAAACAGGGTCTGGAAACACCATATATTTT
cdr3_aa: CASSPKTGSGNTIYF

cdr3_length: 15
j_call: TRBJ1-1
clone_size: NA
d_call: NA
v_call: TRBV18
cdr3_nt: TGTGCCAGCTCACCAAAAAACCAAGGGCAGGGGGAAGCTTTCTTT
cdr3_aa: CASSPKNQGQGEAFF

cdr3_length: 14
j_call: TRBJ2-3
clone_size: NA
d_call: NA
v_call: TRBV5-1
cdr3_nt: TGCGCCAGCAGCTTGGGGACTAGCACAGATACGCAGTATTTT
cdr3_aa: CASSLGTSTDTQYF

cdr3_length: 14
j_call: TRBJ1-4
clone_size: NA
d_call: TRBD1
v_call: TRBV7-2
cdr3_nt: TGTGCCAGCAGCCCGGACAGGGGGGGCGAAAAACTGTTTTTT
cdr3_aa: CASSPDRGGEKLFF

cdr3_length: 13
j_call: TRBJ1-1
clone_size: NA
d_call: TRBD1
v_call: TRBV10-1
cdr3_nt: TGCGCCAGCAGCCCAGGGGGGAACACTGAAGCTTTCTTT
cdr3_aa: CASSPGGNTEAFF

cdr3_length: 16
j_call: TRBJ1-1
clone_size: NA
d_call: NA
v_call: TRBV5-6
cdr3_nt: TGTGCCAGCAGCTTGGCTCATCCTGGCATGAACACTGAAGCTTTCTTT
cdr3_aa: CASSLAHPGMNTEAFF

cdr3_length: 15
j_call: TRBJ2-7
clone_size: NA
d_call: NA
v_call: TRBV7-8
cdr3_nt: TGTGCCAGCAGCTTTGGGGGTTGGGGGCCCTACGAGCAGTACTTC
cdr3_aa: CASSFGGWGPYEQYF

cdr3_length: 16
j_call: TRBJ2-1
clone_size: NA
d_call: NA
v_call: TRBV24-1
cdr3_nt: TGTGCCACCAGTGACCCGACAGTACCGACTCCCAATGAGCAGTTCTTC
cdr3_aa: CATSDPTVPTPNEQFF

cdr3_length: 13
j_call: TRBJ1-6
clone_size: NA
d_call: TRBD1
v_call: TRBV30
cdr3_nt: TGTGCCTGGAGTGGACAGGGGGATTCACCCCTCCACTTT
cdr3_aa: CAWSGQGDSPLHF

cdr3_length: 13
j_call: TRBJ2-3
clone_size: NA
d_call: NA
v_call: TRBV27
cdr3_nt: TGTGCCAGCAGTCCCCTAGTGGCAGATACGCAGTATTTT
cdr3_aa: CASSPLVADTQYF

cdr3_length: 15
j_call: TRBJ1-1
clone_size: NA
d_call: NA
v_call: TRBV6-1
cdr3_nt: TGTGCCAGCAGTGAACGCCGGCAGGTTAACACTGAAGCTTTCTTT
cdr3_aa: CASSERRQVNTEAFF

cdr3_length: 14
j_call: TRBJ2-3
clone_size: NA
d_call: TRBD2
v_call: TRBV5-1
cdr3_nt: TGCGCCAGCGGGGGGGATTACTTCACAGATACGCAGTATTTT
cdr3_aa: CASGGDYFTDTQYF

cdr3_length: 16
j_call: TRBJ2-7
clone_size: NA
d_call: NA
v_call: TRBV3-1/TRBV3-2
cdr3_nt: TGTGCCAGCAGCCAGAGGCCCTTCAGGGGCAGCGACGAGCAGTACTTC
cdr3_aa: CASSQRPFRGSDEQYF

cdr3_length: 15
j_call: TRBJ1-2
clone_size: NA
d_call: NA
v_call: TRBV6-4
cdr3_nt: TGTGCCAGCAGTGATTCCCCTGGAGAGTTCTATGGCTACACCTTC
cdr3_aa: CASSDSPGEFYGYTF

cdr3_length: 16
j_call: TRBJ2-1
clone_size: NA
d_call: TRBD1
v_call: TRBV19
cdr3_nt: TGTGCCAGTAGTATAGGGGGACAGACCGCCTACAATGAGCAGTTCTTC
cdr3_aa: CASSIGGQTAYNEQFF

cdr3_length: 11
j_call: TRBJ1-4
clone_size: few
d_call: NA
v_call: TRBV6-5
cdr3_nt: TGTGCCAGCAGGGACAGAGAAAAACTGTTTTTT
cdr3_aa: CASRDREKLFF

cdr3_length: 15
j_call: TRBJ1-1
clone_size: NA
d_call: NA
v_call: TRBV4-1
cdr3_nt: TGCGCCAGCAGCCAAGTAGGTGGAGAATACACTGAAGCTTTCTTT
cdr3_aa: CASSQVGGEYTEAFF

cdr3_length: 15
j_call: TRBJ1-1
clone_size: NA
d_call: NA
v_call: TRBV18
cdr3_nt: TGTGCCAGCTCACCATTTTCGGGAAGTAGCACTGAAGCTTTCTTT
cdr3_aa: CASSPFSGSSTEAFF

cdr3_length: 14
j_call: TRBJ1-2
clone_size: NA
d_call: NA
v_call: TRBV15
cdr3_nt: TGTGCCACCAGCAGAGACCAGGGGAATTATGGCTACACCTTC
cdr3_aa: CATSRDQGNYGYTF

cdr3_length: 12
j_call: TRBJ1-1
clone_size: NA
d_call: TRBD1
v_call: TRBV30
cdr3_nt: TGTGCCTTGGGGACAGTTAACACTGAAGCTTTCTTT
cdr3_aa: CALGTVNTEAFF

cdr3_length: 14
j_call: TRBJ1-5
clone_size: NA
d_call: TRBD1
v_call: TRBV5-6
cdr3_nt: TGTGCCAGCAGCTCGACAGGGAGCAATCAGCCCCAGCATTTT
cdr3_aa: CASSSTGSNQPQHF

cdr3_length: 14
j_call: TRBJ1-1
clone_size: NA
d_call: NA
v_call: TRBV7-9
cdr3_nt: TGTGCCAGTATCACAGGGTCCATGAACACTGAAGCTTTCTTT
cdr3_aa: CASITGSMNTEAFF

cdr3_length: 13
j_call: TRBJ1-2
clone_size: NA
d_call: NA
v_call: TRBV7-9
cdr3_nt: TGTGCCAGCAGACTCCGACAGGACCTAAGCTACACCTTC
cdr3_aa: CASRLRQDLSYTF

cdr3_length: 15
j_call: TRBJ1-2
clone_size: NA
d_call: NA
v_call: TRBV7-9
cdr3_nt: TGTGCCAGCAGCTTCGACAGTCGATCTAACTATGGCTACACCTTC
cdr3_aa: CASSFDSRSNYGYTF

cdr3_length: 16
j_call: TRBJ2-1
clone_size: few
d_call: TRBD1
v_call: TRBV5-1
cdr3_nt: TGCGCCAGCAGCTTGCAGTGGACAGGGGCGGGCAATGAGCAGTTCTTC
cdr3_aa: CASSLQWTGAGNEQFF

cdr3_length: 14
j_call: TRBJ1-6
clone_size: NA
d_call: NA
v_call: TRBV24-1
cdr3_nt: TGTGCCACCAGTGCGACAGACTATAATTCACCCCTCCACTTT
cdr3_aa: CATSATDYNSPLHF

cdr3_length: 14
j_call: TRBJ2-2
clone_size: NA
d_call: TRBD1
v_call: TRBV7-6
cdr3_nt: TGTGCCAGCAGTCGACAGGGGCCCACCGGGGAGCTGTTTTTT
cdr3_aa: CASSRQGPTGELFF

cdr3_length: 17
j_call: TRBJ1-5
clone_size: NA
d_call: TRBD1
v_call: TRBV19
cdr3_nt: TGTGCCAGTAGTCAAGACCGGGACAGATATAGCAATCAGCCCCAGCATTTT
cdr3_aa: CASSQDRDRYSNQPQHF

cdr3_length: 17
j_call: TRBJ1-3
clone_size: NA
d_call: NA
v_call: TRBV2
cdr3_nt: TGTGCCAGCAGTGACGTTGGAGGGGCCCTCTCTGGAAACACCATATATTTT
cdr3_aa: CASSDVGGALSGNTIYF

cdr3_length: 15
j_call: TRBJ1-5
clone_size: NA
d_call: NA
v_call: TRBV7-2
cdr3_nt: TGTGCCAGCAGCTTAGTAACAGGGCTTAGTCAGCCCCAGCATTTT
cdr3_aa: CASSLVTGLSQPQHF

cdr3_length: 16
j_call: TRBJ2-5
clone_size: NA
d_call: NA
v_call: TRBV15
cdr3_nt: TGTGCCACCAGCAGAGATAGGGGGAGCTCCCAAGAGACCCAGTACTTC
cdr3_aa: CATSRDRGSSQETQYF

cdr3_length: 16
j_call: TRBJ2-5
clone_size: NA
d_call: TRBD2
v_call: TRBV7-8
cdr3_nt: TGTGCCAGCAGCTTAGCGCGCGGGAGGGCCGGGGAGACCCAGTACTTC
cdr3_aa: CASSLARGRAGETQYF

cdr3_length: 17
j_call: TRBJ1-5
clone_size: NA
d_call: NA
v_call: TRBV2
cdr3_nt: TGTGCCAGCAGTGGGGGGGAAGGATTAGTTGGCAATCAGCCCCAGCATTTT
cdr3_aa: CASSGGEGLVGNQPQHF

cdr3_length: 15
j_call: TRBJ1-4
clone_size: NA
d_call: NA
v_call: TRBV7-9
cdr3_nt: TGTGCCAGCAGCCCAAAAGGGGGAGTGGATGAAAAACTGTTTTTT
cdr3_aa: CASSPKGGVDEKLFF

cdr3_length: 14
j_call: TRBJ2-1
clone_size: NA
d_call: NA
v_call: TRBV7-3
cdr3_nt: TGTGCCAGCAGCTTGGGGGCCGATTACAATGAGCAGTTCTTC
cdr3_aa: CASSLGADYNEQFF

cdr3_length: 14
j_call: TRBJ1-5
clone_size: NA
d_call: NA
v_call: TRBV3-1/TRBV3-2
cdr3_nt: TGTGCCAGCAGCCCTTCAAGCGGCAATCAGCCCCAGCATTTT
cdr3_aa: CASSPSSGNQPQHF